These 20 T cell receptor beta chains originate from one sample sequenced in a study of T cell changes during pregnancy in multiple sclerosis. Measured with immunoSEQ multiplex PCR; TCRdb has only the in-frame clones, and not every one. The table includes around 80,000 clones, roughly 94% detected once. Sequenced material: peripheral blood, taken in the second trimester of pregnancy. The receptors stem from a female donor in good health, enrolled as a control in a pregnancy study.

The chain joins TRBV6-6 to TRBJ2-5; no firm D call. The CDR3 runs to 15 residues. Germline V lookup: CDR1 MNHNY, CDR2 SVGAGI (reference sequence). Deletions cut 0 bases from V and 1 base from J, with 9 bases between. The CDR3 DNA follows: TGTGCCAGCAGTTACTCGCCCCGGAGCCAAGAGACCCAGTACTTC. It translates to CASSYSPRSQETQYF.

V is TRBV6-1 and J is TRBJ2-7; weak D call: TRBD2 (7 bases). The CDR3 sequence is 14 residues long. Trimming removed 4 bases from V and 2 bases from J, with 12 bases in between. Germline CDR1 and CDR2: MNHNS and SASEGT. CDR3 region: CASSASGGPYEQYF. For the CDR3, the DNA is TGTGCCAGCAGTGCCTCGGGGGGCCCCTACGAGCAGTACTTC.

The rearrangement links TRBV5-4 to TRBJ2-3; 11 bases map to TRBD2. Germline CDR1 reads SGHNT; CDR2 reads YYREEE (reference sequence). Losses at the gene ends were 0 bases for V and 5 bases for J; bases not matched to a gene: 8. The CDR3 loop spans 17 amino acids. The DNA for the CDR3 is TGTGCCAGCAGCTTGGGTAGTAGCGGGAGGGCCGGAGATACGCAGTATTTT. Translated, it gives CASSLGSSGRAGDTQYF.

V usage is TRBV6-5 and J usage is TRBJ1-6; 7 nucleotides line up with TRBD1. CDR1 MNHEY and CDR2 SVGAGI come from the germline V gene. V lost 6 bases and J lost 13; bases outside the gene matches: 15. The CDR3 length is 15 residues. CDR3 in amino acids: CASSRDSLLIRPLHF. The CDR3 region has the DNA TGTGCCAGCAGCCGGGACAGCCTACTAATTCGGCCCCTCCACTTT.

Here the CDR3 DNA reads TGCGCCAGCAGACCTACACAGGGGGTGGACTACGAGCAGTACTTC. It codes for CASRPTQGVDYEQYF. This rearrangement joins TRBV5-1 to TRBJ2-7; 8 bases are shared with TRBD1. The CDR3 loop spans 15 amino acids. The germline gives CDR1 SGHRS, CDR2 YFSETQ. V shed 5 bases and J 3 bases; nucleotides not matched to a gene: 10.

This chain links TRBV2 with TRBJ2-3, with 10 positions matching TRBD2. V lost 6 bases and J lost 8; bases outside the gene matches: 11. The CDR3 length is 15 residues. CDR1 and CDR2 (germline): SNHLY, FYNNEI. The CDR3 bases are TGTGCCAGCAGCGAGGGTCTAGCGGGAGTGGGTACGCAGTATTTT. Residues: CASSEGLAGVGTQYF.

This clone was recorded once. The V gene is TRBV27, the J gene TRBJ1-5, with TRBD1 matching over 10 bases. The CDR3 is 15 residues long. The trim removed 4 bases at V and 2 bases at J, leaving 2 bases unmatched. CDR1 is MNHEY, CDR2 SMNVEV, per germline (reference sequence). The CDR3 protein is CASSSGQGGNQPQHF. CDR3 DNA sequence: TGTGCCAGCAGTTCCGGACAGGGGGGCAATCAGCCCCAGCATTTT.

The V gene is TRBV28, the J gene TRBJ2-5; no clear D. Looked up from germline, CDR1 is MDHEN and CDR2 is SYDVKM. This CDR3 contains 13 residues. V lost 7 bases and J lost 5, with 14 bases in between. The CDR3 sequence: CASTGRLRETQYF. For the CDR3, the DNA is TGTGCCAGCACGGGTCGGCTGCGGGAGACCCAGTACTTC.

V and J are TRBV19 and TRBJ2-7; 9 bases align to TRBD2. The CDR3 sequence is 14 residues long. From germline, CDR1 is LNHDA and CDR2 SQIVND (reference sequence). V was pared by 11 bases and J by 9 bases, with 17 bases of the junction left unmatched. The CDR3 is CAGKGAGGPGGQYF. CDR3 bases: TGTGCCGGGAAGGGGGCGGGAGGGCCGGGAGGGCAGTACTTC.

The table lists this clone with a count of one. This rearrangement joins TRBV5-1 to TRBJ2-5; possibly TRBD1 for D (6 bases). Trimming stripped 2 bases from V and 1 base from J, with 15 bases between. Germline-derived CDR1 and CDR2 are SGHRS and YFSETQ. The CDR3 is 16 amino acids. The CDR3 loop reads CASSLQGPKPQETQYF. The CDR3 nucleotides read TGCGCCAGCAGCTTACAGGGACCTAAGCCCCAAGAGACCCAGTACTTC.

Only a few counts were recorded for this clone. The chain recombines TRBV27 with TRBJ1-1; 9 bases are a match to TRBD1. The V gene end was trimmed by 5 bases and the J gene end by 1 base; junction bases not matched to a gene: 5. Germline V gives CDR1 MNHEY, CDR2 SMNVEV (reference sequence). CDR3 length: 15 residues. CDR3 region: CASSPSGQGNTEAFF. DNA for the CDR3: TGTGCCAGCAGTCCCTCGGGACAGGGGAACACTGAAGCTTTCTTT.

The V gene is TRBV5-1, the J gene TRBJ2-7; 14 nucleotides match TRBD2. Germline V gene sequence: CDR1 SGHRS, CDR2 YFSETQ. The CDR3 length is 15 residues. Trimming took 4 bases from V and 9 from J; bases not matched to a gene: 9. The CDR3 coding sequence is TGCGCCAGCAGCGCCGGGACTAGCGGGAGAGCTGGGCAGTACTTC. As protein: CASSAGTSGRAGQYF.

The rearrangement links TRBV15 to TRBJ2-7; 8 nucleotides match TRBD2. The CDR3 has 14 residues. CDR1 is LNHNV and CDR2 is YYDKDF in the germline V gene (reference sequence). After removal of 0 bases from V and 4 bases from J, the junction contained 2 bases not matched to a gene. The CDR3: CATSRDRGGYEQYF. In nucleotides, the CDR3 is TGTGCCACCAGCAGAGATCGGGGGGGTTACGAGCAGTACTTC.

The CDR3 loop reads CSVEAEANEKLFF. The CDR3 DNA reads TGCAGCGTTGAGGCAGAGGCAAACGAAAAACTGTTTTTT. This chain connects TRBV29-1 to TRBJ1-4; D not certain. Trimming cost V 3 bases and J 8 bases, with 13 bases left between them. In germline, CDR1 is SQVTM, CDR2 ANQGSEA. The CDR3 has 13 residues. The full variable domain, in which reference TRBV29-1 and TRBJ1-4 provide the parts outside the CDR3, is SAVISQKPSRDICQRGTSLTIQCQVDSQVTMMFWYRQQPGQSLTLIATANQGSEATYESGFVIDKFPISRPNLTFSTLTVSNMSPEDSSIYLCSVEAEANEKLFFGSGTQLSVL.

V is TRBV7-9 and J is TRBJ2-3, with a tentative D call TRBD2 (6 bases). Germline CDR1 reads SEHNR; CDR2 reads FQNEAQ (reference sequence). V shed 5 bases and J shed 2 bases, with 20 bases lying between them. This CDR3 has 17 amino acids. CDR3 bases: TGTGCCAGCAGCCCAATGGGACTTACGCGGATCACAGATACGCAGTATTTT. Its translation is CASSPMGLTRITDTQYF.

The V call is TRBV19, the J call TRBJ1-1; 7 bases map to TRBD1. The germline CDR1 and CDR2 sequences are LNHDA and SQIVND (reference sequence). V was clipped by 4 bases and J by 1 base; unmatched bases: 3. The CDR3 is 14 residues long. CDR3 DNA: TGTGCCAGTAGTAGATACAGGGGGAACACTGAAGCTTTCTTT. This translates into CASSRYRGNTEAFF.

The rearrangement uses TRBV27 and TRBJ2-1; the match to TRBD2 covers 13 bases. This CDR3 is built from 15 residues. Germline CDR1 reads MNHEY; CDR2 reads SMNVEV (reference sequence). V dropped 5 bases and J dropped 8; count of bases not matched to a gene: 6. This CDR3 is CASSVTSGRAHEQFF. The CDR3 bases are TGTGCCAGCAGTGTCACTAGCGGGAGGGCCCATGAGCAGTTCTTC.

The gene calls are TRBV5-1 and TRBJ2-7; TRBD1 aligns across 8 bases. CDR3 length equals 14 residues. The V and J ends lost 4 bases and 5 bases, in that order; junction bases with no gene match: 8. Germline CDR1 and CDR2: SGHRS and YFSETQ. CDR3 DNA sequence: TGCGCCAGCAGCCTAGGACAGGGTGGCCACGAGCAGTACTTC. Residues: CASSLGQGGHEQYF.

The chain combines TRBV10-1 with TRBJ2-5, with a weak D call TRBD1 (5 bases). Germline CDR1 and CDR2: WNHNN and SYGVQD (reference sequence). Trimming stripped 4 bases from V and 3 bases from J, with 9 bases between. CDR3 length: 13 residues. This chain's CDR3 is CASSGQGEETQYF. The CDR3 DNA reads as TGCGCCAGCAGTGGCCAGGGCGAAGAGACCCAGTACTTC.

The chain has TRBV29-1 and TRBJ1-4, with 8 bases aligning to TRBD1. CDR1 and CDR2 from the germline V gene are SQVTM and ANQGSEA. The CDR3 spans 12 residues. Unmatched junction bases numbered 0, after V lost 4 bases and J lost 5 bases. The CDR3 DNA sequence: TGCAGCGTTGCAGGGGGCAATGAAAAACTGTTTTTT. Protein sequence: CSVAGGNEKLFF. The whole variable domain, remainder taken from reference TRBV29-1 and TRBJ1-4, is SAVISQKPSRDICQRGTSLTIQCQVDSQVTMMFWYRQQPGQSLTLIATANQGSEATYESGFVIDKFPISRPNLTFSTLTVSNMSPEDSSIYLCSVAGGNEKLFFGSGTQLSVL.